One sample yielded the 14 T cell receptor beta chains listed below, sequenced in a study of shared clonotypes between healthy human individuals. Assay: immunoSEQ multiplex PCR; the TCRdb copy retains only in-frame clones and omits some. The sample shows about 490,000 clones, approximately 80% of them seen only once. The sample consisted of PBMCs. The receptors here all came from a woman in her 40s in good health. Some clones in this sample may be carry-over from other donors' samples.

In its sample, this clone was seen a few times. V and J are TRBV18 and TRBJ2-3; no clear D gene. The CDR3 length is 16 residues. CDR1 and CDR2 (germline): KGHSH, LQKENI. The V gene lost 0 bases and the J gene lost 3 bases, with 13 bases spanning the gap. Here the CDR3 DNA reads TGTGCCAGCTCACCACCAGGAGAGATGTGGACAGATACGCAGTATTTT. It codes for CASSPPGEMWTDTQYF.

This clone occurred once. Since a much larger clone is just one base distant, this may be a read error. CDR3 bases: TGTGCCTGGAGTGCCGGGACTTCTAGGCAGCTCCAGCATTTT. Its protein product is CAWSAGTSRQLQHF. V usage is TRBV30 and J usage is TRBJ1-5; D might be TRBD1 (5 bases). There are 14 residues in the CDR3. The germline V gene encodes CDR1 GTSNPN and CDR2 SVGIG (reference sequence).

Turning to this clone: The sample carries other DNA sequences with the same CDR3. CDR3 in amino acids: CASSIQGGTEAFF. The DNA of the CDR3 is TGTGCCAGTAGTATCCAGGGTGGCACTGAAGCTTTCTTT. The rearrangement uses TRBV19 and TRBJ1-1, with TRBD1 as a possible D gene (5 bases). V lost 3 bases, J lost 4 bases, and 9 bases lay in between. There are 13 residues in the CDR3. The germline CDR1 and CDR2 sequences are LNHDA and SQIVND (reference sequence).

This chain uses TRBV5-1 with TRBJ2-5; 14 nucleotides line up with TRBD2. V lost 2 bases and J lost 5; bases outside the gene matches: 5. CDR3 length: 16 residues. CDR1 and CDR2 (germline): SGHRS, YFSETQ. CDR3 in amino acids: CASSFGLAGGFETQYF. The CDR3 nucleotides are TGCGCCAGCAGCTTCGGACTAGCGGGAGGATTCGAGACCCAGTACTTC.

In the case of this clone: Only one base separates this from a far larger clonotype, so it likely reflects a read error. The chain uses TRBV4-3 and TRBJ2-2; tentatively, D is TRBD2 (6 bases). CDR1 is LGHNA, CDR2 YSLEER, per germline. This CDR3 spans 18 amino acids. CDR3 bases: TGCGCCAGCAGCCGACGTCTTTTTTCGCGGGAAGGAACCGGGGAGCTGCTTTTT. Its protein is CASSRRLFSREGTGELLF.

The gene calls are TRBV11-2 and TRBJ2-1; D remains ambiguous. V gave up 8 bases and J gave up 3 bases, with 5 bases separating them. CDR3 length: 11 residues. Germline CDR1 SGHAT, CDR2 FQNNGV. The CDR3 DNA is TGTGCCAGCCGCGTCTACAATGAGCAGTTCTTC. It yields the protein CASRVYNEQFF. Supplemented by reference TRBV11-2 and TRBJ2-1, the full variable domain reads EAGVAQSPRYKIIEKRQSVAFWCNPISGHATLYWYQQILGQGPKLLIQFQNNGVVDDSQLPKDRFSAERLKGVDSTLKIQPAKLEDSAVYLCASRVYNEQFFGPGTRLTVL.

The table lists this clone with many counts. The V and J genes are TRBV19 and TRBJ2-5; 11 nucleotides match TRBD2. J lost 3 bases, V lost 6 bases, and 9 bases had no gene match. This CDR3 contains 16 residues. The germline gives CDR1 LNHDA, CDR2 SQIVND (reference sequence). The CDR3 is CASSPLAGVPEETQYF. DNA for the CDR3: TGTGCCAGTAGCCCACTAGCGGGAGTGCCTGAAGAGACCCAGTACTTC.

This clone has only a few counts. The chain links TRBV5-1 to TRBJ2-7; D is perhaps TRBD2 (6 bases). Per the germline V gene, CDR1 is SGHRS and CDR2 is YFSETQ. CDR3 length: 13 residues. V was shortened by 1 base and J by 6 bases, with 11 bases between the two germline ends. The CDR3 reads CASSLSSASEQYF. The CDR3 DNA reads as TGCGCCAGCAGCTTGTCTAGCGCTAGCGAGCAGTACTTC.

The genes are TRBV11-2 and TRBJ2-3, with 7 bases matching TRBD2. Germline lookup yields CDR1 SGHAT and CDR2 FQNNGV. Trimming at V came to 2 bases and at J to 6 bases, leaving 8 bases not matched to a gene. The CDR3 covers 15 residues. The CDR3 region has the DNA TGTGCCAGCAGCTTACTTTTGGCGGGAGCGGATACGCAGTATTTT. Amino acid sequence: CASSLLLAGADTQYF.

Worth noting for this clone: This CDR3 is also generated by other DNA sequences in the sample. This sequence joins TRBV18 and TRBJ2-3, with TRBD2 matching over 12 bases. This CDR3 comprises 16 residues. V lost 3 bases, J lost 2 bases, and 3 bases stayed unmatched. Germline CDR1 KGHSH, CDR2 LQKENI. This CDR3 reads CASSPRTSGNTDTQYF. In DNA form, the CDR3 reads TGTGCCAGCTCACCCCGGACTAGCGGGAACACAGATACGCAGTATTTT. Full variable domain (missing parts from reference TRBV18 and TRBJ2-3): NAGVMQNPRHLVRRRGQEARLRCSPMKGHSHVYWYRQLPEEGLKFMVYLQKENIIDESGMPKERFSAEFPKEGPSILRIQQVVRGDSAAYFCASSPRTSGNTDTQYFGPGTRLTVL.

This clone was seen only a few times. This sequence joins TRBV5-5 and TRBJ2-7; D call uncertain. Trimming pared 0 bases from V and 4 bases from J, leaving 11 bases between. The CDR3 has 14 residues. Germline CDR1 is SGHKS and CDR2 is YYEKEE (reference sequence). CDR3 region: CASSLAPLSYEQYF. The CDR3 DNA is TGTGCCAGCAGCTTGGCGCCCTTATCATACGAGCAGTACTTC.

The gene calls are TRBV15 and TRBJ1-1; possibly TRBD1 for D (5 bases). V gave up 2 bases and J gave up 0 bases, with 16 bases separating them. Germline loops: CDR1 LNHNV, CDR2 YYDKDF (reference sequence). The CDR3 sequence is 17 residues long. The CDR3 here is CATSRLPGEGLNTEAFF. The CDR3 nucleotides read TGTGCCACCAGCAGACTCCCCGGCGAGGGGCTGAACACTGAAGCTTTCTTT.

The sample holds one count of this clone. CDR3 amino acids: CASSLTSYSSYEQYF. DNA of the CDR3: TGCGCCAGCAGCCTTACTAGTTATTCCTCCTACGAGCAGTACTTC. V gene TRBV4-3 combines with J gene TRBJ2-7; a possible D gene is TRBD2 (5 bases). V lost 4 bases, J lost 0 bases, and 13 bases lay in between. CDR1 LGHNA and CDR2 YSLEER come from the germline V gene. This CDR3 region has 15 residues.

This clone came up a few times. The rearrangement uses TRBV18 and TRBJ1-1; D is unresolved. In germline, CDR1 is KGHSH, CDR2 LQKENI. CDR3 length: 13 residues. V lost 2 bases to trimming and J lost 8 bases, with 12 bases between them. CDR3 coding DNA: TGTGCCAGCTCACCAATTCCCGATTCGGAAGCTTTCTTT. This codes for CASSPIPDSEAFF.